This T cell receptor (beta chain) was sequenced for a study of beta chain features in type 1 diabetes. Expressed TCRB transcripts were sequenced because the isolated RNA had all been reverse transcribed beforehand. The study sequenced naive, central memory and regulatory T cell samples to an average of roughly 3.8 million reads. Repertoires were generated with immunoSEQ multiplex PCR, while TCRdb's copy carries only in-frame clones and drops some. The sample lists 600,000 to 700,000 clones; around 11% were seen once. This clone has more than one count but fewer than ten. Its cognate antigen is unknown. Broader study findings: Compared to healthy donors, patients appeared to have naive, central memory and Treg TCRB repertoires that were more alike. Shortening that was moderate but significant affected the TCRB CDR3s of Type 1 diabetes patients in all four CD4+ subsets.

Germline V gene lookup returns CDR1 SGHAT and CDR2 FQNNGV. V dropped 5 bases and J dropped 2 bases, with 14 bases sitting between them. The CDR3 spans 15 residues. Sample: naive CD4+ T cells from blood. The rearrangement uses TRBV11-2 and TRBJ2-3, with a weak D call TRBD1 (6 bases). The clonotype originates from a young man with type 1 diabetes. CDR3 sequence: CASSPHRALTDTQYF. Written as DNA, the CDR3 is TGTGCCAGCAGCCCCCACAGGGCCCTCACAGATACGCAGTATTTT.